The T cell receptor (beta chain) described here comes from a study of blood T cell repertoires in COVID-19. Overall study context: Acute and convalescent COVID-19 specimens originated in the United States, Italy and Spain.

V shed 0 bases and J shed 0 bases, with 9 bases lying between them. This CDR3 spans 16 amino acids. Germline values: CDR1 SGHTS, CDR2 YDEGEE. Here immunoSEQ multiplex PCR was the method, and the copy in TCRdb shows in-frame clones only, minus some. The profile shows around 82,000 clones, around 88% of them singletons. The chain uses TRBV5-8 and TRBJ1-4; D is unclear. The sequence derives from an elderly man with COVID-19, enrolled during active disease. Material: peripheral blood. In DNA, the CDR3 is TGTGCCAGCAGCTTGGCCTTGCGGGCAACTAATGAAAAACTGTTTTTT. Amino acids: CASSLALRATNEKLFF.